A selection of T cell receptor beta chains follows, all from one sample in a study of a mutant IDH1 vaccine in newly diagnosed glioma. Method: immunoSEQ multiplex PCR; TCRdb's copy keeps in-frame clones and lacks some. The data show about 68,000 clones, about four fifths seen once. The specimen was PBMCs, collected from a glioma patient treated with radiotherapy, temozolomide or both. These receptors were collected from a man aged 50 to 59 with glioma. Both conserved end residues are part of each CDR3. The D gene is left open where the match is weak. Rows may omit the clone size; those that give it use once, few, many or a size class.

cdr3_nt cdr3_aa d_call v_call clone_size cdr3_length j_call
TGTGCCAGCAGTCGGCGCGGAAGGACCCTCCACTTT CASSRRGRTLHF - TRBV6-5 - 12 TRBJ1-6
TGTGCCAGCAGCTTGGAAGTATCAGGGGGCGCTAACTATGGCTACACCTTC CASSLEVSGGANYGYTF TRBD1 TRBV5-4 - 17 TRBJ1-2
TGTGCCAGCAGCGTAAGACAGGCGGGTACTGAAGCTTTCTTT CASSVRQAGTEAFF - TRBV9 few 14 TRBJ1-1
TGTGCCTGGAGCCCGCTAACTGAAGCTTTCTTT CAWSPLTEAFF - TRBV30 few 11 TRBJ1-1
TGTGCCAGCAGTGGGCAGACCAATGAGCAGTTCTTC CASSGQTNEQFF - TRBV6-1 - 12 TRBJ2-1
TGTGCCATCAGCTCGGGGGGCGACAATCAGCCCCAGCATTTT CAISSGGDNQPQHF - TRBV10-3 - 14 TRBJ1-5
TGTGCCAGCAGTGACAGGTTGAAGAATGAAAAACTGTTTTTT CASSDRLKNEKLFF - TRBV2 - 14 TRBJ1-4
TGTGCCAGCAGGGTCCGGGACAGGGCAAGCAATGAGCAGTTCTTC CASRVRDRASNEQFF TRBD1 TRBV6-5 - 15 TRBJ2-1
TGTGCCAGCAGCTTAGACTCCGGGACAGGGGGCGGCTACACCTTC CASSLDSGTGGGYTF TRBD1 TRBV7-9 - 15 TRBJ1-2
TGTGCCAGCAGCTCAGGGGCCGGCTATGGCTACACCTTC CASSSGAGYGYTF - TRBV5-4 - 13 TRBJ1-2
TGTGCCAGCAGCGGCACTAGCGGGGGTGAGACCCAGTACTTC CASSGTSGGETQYF TRBD2 TRBV9 - 14 TRBJ2-5
TGCGCCAGCAGCCCGGGAGAACCTAACACTGAAGCTTTCTTT CASSPGEPNTEAFF - TRBV5-1 - 14 TRBJ1-1
TGTGCCAGCAGCTTAACAGGGTGGGCAGATACGCAGTATTTT CASSLTGWADTQYF - TRBV7-8 - 14 TRBJ2-3
TGCGCCAGCAGCGAGGGGGGCTCCAACTACAATGAGCAGTTCTTC CASSEGGSNYNEQFF - TRBV5-1 once 15 TRBJ2-1
TGTGCCAGCAGAGCTGGATCCTACGAGCAGTACTTC CASRAGSYEQYF - TRBV2 - 12 TRBJ2-7
TGCAGCGTTGATGGGACAGGGGATGGCTACACCTTC CSVDGTGDGYTF TRBD1 TRBV29-1 - 12 TRBJ1-2
TGTGCCAGCAGTTTTCTTCCGGGACAGGGTCGGAATGAGCAGTTCTTC CASSFLPGQGRNEQFF TRBD1 TRBV28 - 16 TRBJ2-1
TGTGCCTGGAGCTCCGGGGACAACTCTGGAAACACCATATATTTT CAWSSGDNSGNTIYF - TRBV30 - 15 TRBJ1-3
TGTGCCAGCAGCCTTCCCCAGGGAAATGAGCAGTTCTTC CASSLPQGNEQFF - TRBV5-4 - 13 TRBJ2-1
TGTGCCAGCTCACTGACAGAGGACCAGCCCCAGCATTTT CASSLTEDQPQHF - TRBV18 few 13 TRBJ1-5
TGCGCCAGCAGCGAAACCTACCTGGGGCAAAAACTGTTTTTT CASSETYLGQKLFF - TRBV5-1 - 14 TRBJ1-4
TGTGCCAGCAGTGTTCCAGATACTAATGAAAAACTGTTTTTT CASSVPDTNEKLFF - TRBV2 - 14 TRBJ1-4
TGTGCCAGCAGCCCGACTAGCGCTGCCTACGAGCAGTACTTC CASSPTSAAYEQYF TRBD2 TRBV5-4 once 14 TRBJ2-7
TGCGCCAGCAGCCAAGAGAGGGAAAACTATGGCTACACCTTC CASSQERENYGYTF - TRBV4-3 few 14 TRBJ1-2
TGCAGCGTTGCTCGGGCATACCAAGAGACCCAGTACTTC CSVARAYQETQYF - TRBV29-1 - 13 TRBJ2-5
TGTGCCAGCAGCTTGTCCCAGGAGGCTTTCTTT CASSLSQEAFF - TRBV2 few 11 TRBJ1-1
TGTGCCAGCAGTTACAGTGGGGGGGGCTATGGCTACACCTTC CASSYSGGGYGYTF - TRBV6-5 - 14 TRBJ1-2
TGTGCCAGCAGTTCTCGGGGGGACACTGAAGCTTTCTTT CASSSRGDTEAFF - TRBV28 - 13 TRBJ1-1
TGTGCCAGCAGTGAACTAGAAAACACTGAAGCTTTCTTT CASSELENTEAFF - TRBV2 - 13 TRBJ1-1
TGCAGCGTTGATCGTAGGGGGCACCCTTATGGCTACACCTTC CSVDRRGHPYGYTF TRBD1 TRBV29-1 - 14 TRBJ1-2
TGTGCCAGTAGTTCGTCACGGGGGGCCACTGAAGCTTTCTTT CASSSSRGATEAFF - TRBV19 few 14 TRBJ1-1
TGCAGTGCTTTTCAGAACACTGAAGCTTTCTTT CSAFQNTEAFF - TRBV20-1 few 11 TRBJ1-1
TGCGCCAGCAGCCAAGATCGAAGCCTCCCGGGGGAGCAGTACTTC CASSQDRSLPGEQYF - TRBV4-3 - 15 TRBJ2-5
TGTGCCAGCAGCTTAGGCATGACCGGGGAGCTGTTTTTT CASSLGMTGELFF - TRBV11-3 - 13 TRBJ2-2
TGTGCCAGTAGTATTTTGGGGGAGGCCAAAAACATTCAGTACTTC CASSILGEAKNIQYF - TRBV19 - 15 TRBJ2-4
TGTGCCAGTAGTATGGGGGGCCATGGGCCCTCCACTGAAGCTTTCTTT CASSMGGHGPSTEAFF - TRBV19 - 16 TRBJ1-1
TGTGCCAGCAGCTTGGGACAGGCGCCAGGCTACACCTTC CASSLGQAPGYTF - TRBV5-4 - 13 TRBJ1-2
TGTGCCAGCAGTCCCGGACTAGCGCGTCGAGATACGCAGTATTTT CASSPGLARRDTQYF TRBD2 TRBV6-5 once 15 TRBJ2-3
TGTGCCAGCAGTGAATATAGGGGAAGGAAACTGTTTTTT CASSEYRGRKLFF - TRBV25-1 - 13 TRBJ1-4
TGCAGTTTTGAACGGCCGGGGGAGAACACTGAAGCTTTCTTT CSFERPGENTEAFF - TRBV29-1 few 14 TRBJ1-1
TGTGCCAGCAGCCCGGGACAGGGTAAATATGGCTACACCTTC CASSPGQGKYGYTF TRBD1 TRBV2 - 14 TRBJ1-2
TGTGCCAGTGCCCCCCCAGGGACCTATGGCTACACCTTC CASAPPGTYGYTF - TRBV19 - 13 TRBJ1-2
TGTGCCAGCAGCTTGCGCAGTGAATATACTGAAAAACTGTTTTTT CASSLRSEYTEKLFF - TRBV5-4 - 15 TRBJ1-4
TGTGCCTGGAGTCCAGGGGGGACCCACGAGCAGTACTTC CAWSPGGTHEQYF - TRBV30 - 13 TRBJ2-7
TGTGCCAGCAGCTGGGGACTGGGCCCCCCCTACGAGCAGTACTTC CASSWGLGPPYEQYF - TRBV6-1 - 15 TRBJ2-7